Below, 5 T cell receptor beta chains from the same sample are listed, as sequenced in a study of blood T cell repertoires in COVID-19. Repertoires were generated with immunoSEQ multiplex PCR, while TCRdb's copy carries only in-frame clones and drops some. The data contain just under 85,000 clones, more than 85% of them singletons. The material sequenced was peripheral blood. The source is a man older than 75 with active or convalescent COVID-19.

This rearrangement joins TRBV5-6 to TRBJ2-5, with 9 bases matching TRBD1. V lost 6 bases, J lost 2 bases, and 2 bases stayed unmatched. The germline V gene has CDR1 SGHDT and CDR2 YYEEEE. The CDR3 runs 13 residues. CDR3 sequence reads: CASTGQGQETQYF. CDR3 nucleotide sequence: TGTGCCAGCACGGGACAGGGACAAGAGACCCAGTACTTC.

The CDR3 sequence: CASSRNLGQMNTEAFF. DNA for the CDR3: TGTGCCAGCAGCCGGAACCTCGGACAGATGAACACTGAAGCTTTCTTT. The chain combines TRBV4-2 with TRBJ1-1; D is possibly TRBD1 (6 bases). The CDR3 loop spans 16 amino acids. Looked up from germline, CDR1 is LGHNA and CDR2 is YNFKEQ. With 4 bases removed from V and 0 bases from J, the gap between germline ends came to 15 bases.

The J gene is TRBJ2-7, the V gene TRBV5-4; 14 bases map to TRBD2. Germline loops: CDR1 SGHNT, CDR2 YYREEE (reference sequence). The CDR3 is 16 residues long. The V gene end was trimmed by 2 bases and the J gene end by 5 bases; junction bases not matched to a gene: 6. The CDR3 DNA follows: TGTGCCAGCAGCTTAGCGGGACTAGCGGGAGTCAACGAGCAGTACGTC. Its translation: CASSLAGLAGVNEQYV.

This clone was observed a few times. This sequence joins TRBV5-4 and TRBJ1-3; maybe TRBD1 (6 bases). The CDR3 runs to 15 residues. V dropped 2 bases and J dropped 2 bases, with 11 bases sitting between them. CDR1 is SGHNT and CDR2 is YYREEE in the germline V gene (reference sequence). CDR3 sequence reads: CASSLQGRAGNTIYF. In nucleotides, the CDR3 is TGTGCCAGCAGCTTACAGGGTAGGGCTGGAAACACCATATATTTT.

The rearrangement links TRBV7-9 to TRBJ1-4; D unresolved. Germline V gives CDR1 SEHNR, CDR2 FQNEAQ (reference sequence). V was trimmed by 6 bases and J by 3 bases, leaving 11 bases between them. The CDR3 consists of 14 residues. CDR3 region: CASSLRLSNEKLFF. The DNA for the CDR3 is TGTGCCAGCAGTTTAAGACTGTCTAATGAAAAACTGTTTTTT.